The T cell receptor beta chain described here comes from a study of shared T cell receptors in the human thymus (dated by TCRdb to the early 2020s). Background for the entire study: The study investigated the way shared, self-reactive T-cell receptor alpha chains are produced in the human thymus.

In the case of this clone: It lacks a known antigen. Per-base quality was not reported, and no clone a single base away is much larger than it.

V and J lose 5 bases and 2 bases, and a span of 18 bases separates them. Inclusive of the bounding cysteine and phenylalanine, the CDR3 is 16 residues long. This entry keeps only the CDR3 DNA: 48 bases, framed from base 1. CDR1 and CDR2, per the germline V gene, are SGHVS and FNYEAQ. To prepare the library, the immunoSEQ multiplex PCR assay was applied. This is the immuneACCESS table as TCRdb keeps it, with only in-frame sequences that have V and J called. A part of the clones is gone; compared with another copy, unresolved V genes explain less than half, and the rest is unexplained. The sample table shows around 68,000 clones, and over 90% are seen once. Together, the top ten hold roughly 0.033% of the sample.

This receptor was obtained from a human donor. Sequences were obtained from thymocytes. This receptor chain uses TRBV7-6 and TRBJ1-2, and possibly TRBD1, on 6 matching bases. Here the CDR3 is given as CASSLLFSGENYGYTF. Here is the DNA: TGTGCCAGCAGCCTGCTATTTTCAGGGGAGAACTATGGCTACACCTTC.